In its sample, the clone carrying this T cell receptor (beta chain) was seen once. The entry originates in a study of blood T cell repertoires in COVID-19. As for the study in general: Sample material is recorded as cDNA or gDNA derived from T cells, B-cell-depleted T cells, or PBMCs.

The CDR3 is 14 amino acids. Per germline, CDR1 SGDLS and CDR2 YYNGEE. V was pared by 3 bases and J by 0 bases, with 8 bases between. Generated by immunoSEQ multiplex PCR, the TCRdb table keeps only in-frame clones and is missing some. The sample shows a few hundred thousand clones, 88% of them seen only once. The chain carries TRBV9 and TRBJ2-3, with TRBD1 as a possible D gene (6 bases). This clonotype was obtained from a woman in her forties who had recovered from COVID-19. The sample was PBMCs or T cells enriched from blood (not recorded which). As DNA, the CDR3 is TGTGCCAGCAGCGGGGGACACAGCACAGATACGCAGTATTTT. It specifies CASSGGHSTDTQYF.